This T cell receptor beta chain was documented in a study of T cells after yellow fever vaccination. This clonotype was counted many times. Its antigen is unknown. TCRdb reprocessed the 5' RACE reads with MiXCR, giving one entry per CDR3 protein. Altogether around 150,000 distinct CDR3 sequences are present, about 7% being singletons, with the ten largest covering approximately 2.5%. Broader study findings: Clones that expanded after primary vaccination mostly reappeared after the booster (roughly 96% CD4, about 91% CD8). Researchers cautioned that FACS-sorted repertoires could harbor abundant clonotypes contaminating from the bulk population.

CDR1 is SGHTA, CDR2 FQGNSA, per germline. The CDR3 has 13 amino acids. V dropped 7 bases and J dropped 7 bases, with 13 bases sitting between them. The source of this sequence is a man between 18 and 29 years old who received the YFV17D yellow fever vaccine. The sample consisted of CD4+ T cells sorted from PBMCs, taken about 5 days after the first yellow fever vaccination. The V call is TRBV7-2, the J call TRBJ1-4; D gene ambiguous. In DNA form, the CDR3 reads TGTGCCAGCAAGGGTTTTATCGGTGAAAAACTGTTTTTT. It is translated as CASKGFIGEKLFF.